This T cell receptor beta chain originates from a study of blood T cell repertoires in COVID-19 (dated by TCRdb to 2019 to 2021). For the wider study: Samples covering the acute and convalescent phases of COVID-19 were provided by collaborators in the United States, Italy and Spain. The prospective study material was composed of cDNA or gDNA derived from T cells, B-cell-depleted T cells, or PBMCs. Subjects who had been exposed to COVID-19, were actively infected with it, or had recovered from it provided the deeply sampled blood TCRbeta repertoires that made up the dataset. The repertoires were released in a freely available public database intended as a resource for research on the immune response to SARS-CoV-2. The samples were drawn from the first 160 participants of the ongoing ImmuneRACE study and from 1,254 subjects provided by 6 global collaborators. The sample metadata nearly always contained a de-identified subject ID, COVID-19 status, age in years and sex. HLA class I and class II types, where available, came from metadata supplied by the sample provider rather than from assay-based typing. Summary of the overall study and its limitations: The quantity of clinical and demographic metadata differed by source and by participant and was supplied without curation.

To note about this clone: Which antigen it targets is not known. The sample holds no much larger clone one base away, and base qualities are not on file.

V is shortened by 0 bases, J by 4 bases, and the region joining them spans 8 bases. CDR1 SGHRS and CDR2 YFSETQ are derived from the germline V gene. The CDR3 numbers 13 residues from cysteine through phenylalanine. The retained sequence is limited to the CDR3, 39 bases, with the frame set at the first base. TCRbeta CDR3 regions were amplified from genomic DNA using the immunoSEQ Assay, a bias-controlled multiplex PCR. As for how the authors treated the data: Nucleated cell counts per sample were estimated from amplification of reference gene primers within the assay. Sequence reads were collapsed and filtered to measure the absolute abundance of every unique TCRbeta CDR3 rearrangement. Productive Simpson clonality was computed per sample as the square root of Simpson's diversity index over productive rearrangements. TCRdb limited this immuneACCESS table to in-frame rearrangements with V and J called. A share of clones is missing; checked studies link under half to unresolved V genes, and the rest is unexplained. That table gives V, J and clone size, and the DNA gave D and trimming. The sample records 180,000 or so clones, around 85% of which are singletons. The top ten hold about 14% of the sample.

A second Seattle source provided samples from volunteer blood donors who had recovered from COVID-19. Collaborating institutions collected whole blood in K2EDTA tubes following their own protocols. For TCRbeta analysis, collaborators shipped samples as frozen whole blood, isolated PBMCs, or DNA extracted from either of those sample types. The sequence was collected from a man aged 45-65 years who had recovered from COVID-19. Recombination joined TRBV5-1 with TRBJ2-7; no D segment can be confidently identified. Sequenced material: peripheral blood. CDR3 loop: CASSLAADYEQYF. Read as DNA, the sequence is TGCGCCAGCAGCTTGGCTGCGGATTACGAGCAGTACTTC.